The rows below give T cell receptor beta chains drawn from one sample of a study of blood T cell repertoires in COVID-19. The protocol was immunoSEQ multiplex PCR, while the TCRdb copy is restricted to in-frame clones and leaves out a portion. The data show about 190,000 clones, around 85% seen once. Source material: PBMCs or T cells enriched from blood (not recorded which). The receptors were sampled from a woman in her twenties or thirties who had recovered from COVID-19. The CDR3 runs from the conserved cysteine through the conserved F or W. Each record gives: D gene, J gene, clone size, V gene, CDR3 DNA, CDR3 protein. D genes are given only for firm matches. Expanded clones get a size class; other rows say once, few or many, or leave the size out.

TRBD1 | TRBJ1-5 | - | TRBV6-6 | TGTGCCAGCAGAGCCCGGGACAGGGAGCATTTT | CASRARDREHF
- | TRBJ1-1 | - | TRBV5-1 | TGCGCCAGCAGCGACCAGGGGAGCGGGAACACTGAAGCTTTCTTT | CASSDQGSGNTEAFF
- | TRBJ2-5 | - | TRBV28 | TGTGCCAGCAGGTCCCCAGGGGGGAAAGAGACCCAGTACTTC | CASRSPGGKETQYF
TRBD1 | TRBJ2-7 | - | TRBV6-5 | TGTGCCAGCAGACCTCTCGGACAGGGGAGCGAGCAGTACTTC | CASRPLGQGSEQYF
TRBD1 | TRBJ1-1 | - | TRBV3-1/TRBV3-2 | TGTGCCAGCAGCCAAGATACAGGGGCGAACACTGAAGCTTTCTTT | CASSQDTGANTEAFF
TRBD1 | TRBJ1-3 | - | TRBV6-5 | TGTGCCAGCGACCGGGACAGGGGTTCAGGAAACACCATATATTTT | CASDRDRGSGNTIYF
TRBD1 | TRBJ2-7 | - | TRBV19 | TGTGCCAGTAGTAGGGGACAGGGAACCTACGAGCAGTACTTC | CASSRGQGTYEQYF
- | TRBJ1-2 | - | TRBV30 | TGTGCCTGGAGGGGAGAGGCTCAGAACTATGGCTACACCTTC | CAWRGEAQNYGYTF
TRBD2 | TRBJ2-1 | - | TRBV5-4 | TGTGCCAGCAACCCAAAGGGACTAGCGGGAGGGGGTGAGCAGTTCTTC | CASNPKGLAGGGEQFF
- | TRBJ1-5 | - | TRBV18 | TGTGCCAGCTCCGCGGGGTATAGCAATCAGCCCCAGCATTTT | CASSAGYSNQPQHF
- | TRBJ2-2 | once | TRBV2 | TGTGCCAGTGGAGGGCGGAGCACCGGGGAGCTGTTTTTT | CASGGRSTGELFF
TRBD2 | TRBJ2-3 | - | TRBV28 | TGTGCCAGCAGTTTGCAGCTAGCGGGGGTACAAGATACGCAGTATTTT | CASSLQLAGVQDTQYF
TRBD1 | TRBJ1-2 | - | TRBV28 | TGTGCCAGCAGTTCCCGTTTCGGACAGGGGTGGCGTAATAACTATGGCTACACCTTC | CASSSRFGQGWRNNYGYTF
- | TRBJ1-1 | - | TRBV7-8 | TGTGCCAGCAGCCCTCCGGGGTCCACTGAAGCTTTCTTT | CASSPPGSTEAFF
TRBD1 | TRBJ1-5 | - | TRBV28 | TGTGCCAGCAGTTCCACAGGGGAGGCTCAGCCCCAGCATTTT | CASSSTGEAQPQHF
- | TRBJ2-2 | - | TRBV6-4 | TGTGCCAGCAGTGACGGCAGGGGGAACACCGGGGAGCTGTTTTTT | CASSDGRGNTGELFF
- | TRBJ2-7 | - | TRBV19 | TGTGCCAGTAGCCGGGGGTCCTCCTACGAGCAGTACTTC | CASSRGSSYEQYF
- | TRBJ2-7 | - | TRBV24-1 | TGTGCCACCAGTGAGCAGGGGAAAAGCTCCTACGAGCAGTACTTC | CATSEQGKSSYEQYF
TRBD1 | TRBJ1-6 | few | TRBV5-1 | TGCGCCAGCAGCTTGGCTTTGGACAGGCGAAATTCACCCCTCCACTTT | CASSLALDRRNSPLHF
- | TRBJ2-3 | - | TRBV7-3 | TGTGCCAGCAGCCCTACGTCCAGCACAGATACGCAGTATTTT | CASSPTSSTDTQYF
TRBD1 | TRBJ1-2 | - | TRBV20-1 | TGCAGTGCTAGTATACAGGGGGGTTACTATGGCTACACCTTC | CSASIQGGYYGYTF
TRBD2 | TRBJ2-1 | - | TRBV7-3 | TGTGCCAGCAGCTTAAGTGGACTAGCGGGAGGGAATGAGCAGTTCTTC | CASSLSGLAGGNEQFF
TRBD2 | TRBJ2-1 | - | TRBV5-4 | TGTGCCACAAAAGCGGGGGAGGTTGAGCAGTTCTTC | CATKAGEVEQFF
TRBD2 | TRBJ2-3 | - | TRBV9 | TGTGCCAGCAGCGTACCCGGACTAGACACAGATACGCAGTATTTT | CASSVPGLDTDTQYF
TRBD2 | TRBJ2-5 | - | TRBV27 | TGTGCCAGCAGCTCAGGACTAGCCAAGCCCCAGTACTTC | CASSSGLAKPQYF
TRBD1 | TRBJ1-1 | - | TRBV6-5 | TGTGCCAGCAGACCGACAGGGATCGTCACTGAAGCTTTCTTT | CASRPTGIVTEAFF
- | TRBJ1-4 | - | TRBV4-1 | TGCGCCAGCAGCCTCTCCGGGACTACGAAGGAAAAACTGTTTTTT | CASSLSGTTKEKLFF
TRBD1 | TRBJ1-5 | - | TRBV19 | TGTGCCAGTCGGACCGGGACAGTTAGCAATCAGCCCCAGCATTTT | CASRTGTVSNQPQHF
- | TRBJ2-1 | - | TRBV2 | TGTGCCAGCAGTGTACAGGGCTATAATGAGCAGTTCTTC | CASSVQGYNEQFF
TRBD1 | TRBJ1-4 | - | TRBV7-9 | TGTGCCAGCAGCTCCCCCCGACAGGGGCAGGGTGAAAAACTGTTTTTT | CASSSPRQGQGEKLFF
TRBD2 | TRBJ2-1 | once | TRBV10-1 | TGCGCCAGCAGTGATGGAGCGGGGGGGCATAAAGCGCAGTTCTTC | CASSDGAGGHKAQFF
- | TRBJ1-1 | - | TRBV7-3 | TGTGCCAGCAGCCCCAATAGGGGCACTGAAGCTTTCTTT | CASSPNRGTEAFF
- | TRBJ2-1 | - | TRBV3-1/TRBV3-2 | TGTGCCAGCAGTCCCCGACTGTACAATGAGCAGTTCTTC | CASSPRLYNEQFF
TRBD2 | TRBJ2-1 | few | TRBV27 | TGTGCCAGCAGTGTCCGATCGAGCGGGGGAAATGAGCAGTTCTTC | CASSVRSSGGNEQFF
TRBD2 | TRBJ2-1 | - | TRBV24-1 | TGTGCCACCAGTGATCCCTCCGGGACTAGCGGATACAATGAGCAGTTCTTC | CATSDPSGTSGYNEQFF
TRBD1 | TRBJ2-5 | - | TRBV5-1 | TGCGCCAGCAGCTTGTCTGGACAGGGGCCTAAAGAGACCCAGTACTTC | CASSLSGQGPKETQYF
TRBD1 | TRBJ1-2 | - | TRBV7-3 | TGTGCCAGCAGCTTAACAGGGGGCGGTGGCTACACCTTC | CASSLTGGGGYTF
TRBD1 | TRBJ2-6 | - | TRBV10-3 | TGTGCCATCAGCGATATGACAGGGGGAAACTCTGGGGCCAACGTCCTGACTTTC | CAISDMTGGNSGANVLTF
- | TRBJ1-5 | - | TRBV27 | TGTGCCAGCAGTTTAGCAGGGAATCAGCCCCAGCATTTT | CASSLAGNQPQHF
- | TRBJ1-2 | - | TRBV7-2 | TGTGCCAGCAGCTTCCCGGGACAAAGCTATGGCTACACCTTC | CASSFPGQSYGYTF
- | TRBJ1-4 | - | TRBV30 | TGTGCCTGGGGGGGCATCCAAAATGAAAAACTGTTTTTT | CAWGGIQNEKLFF
- | TRBJ2-2 | - | TRBV5-6 | TGTGCCAGCAGCCACTCAGGCCTAACCGGGGAGCTGTTTTTT | CASSHSGLTGELFF
- | TRBJ1-2 | - | TRBV19 | TGTGCCAGTAGTATCGACAGGAACTATGGCTACACCTTC | CASSIDRNYGYTF
TRBD2 | TRBJ2-2 | once | TRBV5-1 | TGCGCCAGCAGCTTGACTAGCGGGAGTTACACCGGGGAGCTGTTTTTT | CASSLTSGSYTGELFF
TRBD2 | TRBJ2-5 | - | TRBV4-2 | TGTGCCAGCAGCCAAGGAATGTTAGCGGGGGGGAAAGAGACCCAGTACTTC | CASSQGMLAGGKETQYF
- | TRBJ2-3 | - | TRBV19 | TGTGCCAGTAGCCAATCATCCGGGACACCCCATCGCACAGATACGCAGTATTTT | CASSQSSGTPHRTDTQYF
TRBD1 | TRBJ1-1 | - | TRBV29-1 | TGCAGCGGTCGTCAGGGGGCGGTTACTGAAGCTTTCTTT | CSGRQGAVTEAFF
- | TRBJ1-1 | - | TRBV19 | TGTGCCAGTAGTATTCAGGGAGGGTTAAACACTGAAGCTTTCTTT | CASSIQGGLNTEAFF
TRBD2 | TRBJ2-3 | - | TRBV28 | TGTGCCAGCAGTTTATGGGCTAGCGGGGATAGCACAGATACGCAGTATTTT | CASSLWASGDSTDTQYF
TRBD1 | TRBJ2-5 | - | TRBV5-1 | TGCGCCAGCAGCTTACCGGGACAGGGAGGTATAGAGGCCCAGTACTTC | CASSLPGQGGIEAQYF
- | TRBJ2-5 | once | TRBV5-4 | TGTGCCAGCAGCTTGGCGGGGTATCAAGAGACCCAGTACTTC | CASSLAGYQETQYF
TRBD2 | TRBJ2-1 | - | TRBV6-5 | TGTGCCAGCAGTTTGGCTAGCGGGATGTACAATGAGCAGTTCTTC | CASSLASGMYNEQFF
TRBD1 | TRBJ2-5 | - | TRBV30 | TGTGCCTGGGGACAGGGGCCCCAAGAGACCCAGTACTTC | CAWGQGPQETQYF
- | TRBJ1-1 | once | TRBV20-1 | TGCAGTGCCAGTACATCACTGAACACTGAAGCTTTCTTT | CSASTSLNTEAFF
- | TRBJ2-3 | - | TRBV5-1 | TGCGCCAGCAGCTTTGGCCTGGACAGAGTCACAGATACGCAGTATTTT | CASSFGLDRVTDTQYF
TRBD1 | TRBJ2-1 | - | TRBV5-1 | TGCGCCAGCAGCTTGGACGGACAGGCGACTTCCAATGAGCAGTTCTTC | CASSLDGQATSNEQFF